This passage covers 12 T cell receptor beta chains from one sample sequenced in a study of HIV-infected patients and healthy controls. Roughly three months, about 14 weeks, into antiretroviral therapy, follow-up blood was collected. All unsorted peripheral T cells were captured because whole blood was used without fractionation. Approximately 510 ng RNA was reverse transcribed with alpha and beta constant-region primers. Alpha and beta chain libraries were made separately by chain-specific third strand synthesis with multiplexing indices. TCRdb fed the 5' RACE reads into MiXCR, producing one record per CDR3 protein. The data contain some 8,900 distinct CDR3 sequences, approximately 9.1% of them seen just once; the ten biggest clones take up roughly a tenth. The sequences come from blood, collected during antiretroviral therapy. Receptors were obtained from an adult with HIV infection.

In this sample, this clonotype is medium-sized. The rearrangement joins TRBV9 to TRBJ2-1; no definite D call. Germline CDR1 and CDR2: SGDLS and YYNGEE. Trimming shortened V by 2 bases and J by 5 bases, and 17 bases separated the two germline ends. The CDR3 has 16 residues. DNA for the CDR3: TGTGCCAGCAGCGTGAGCGCCAGTATGGTCCACAATGAGCAGTTCTTC. Translating gives CASSVSASMVHNEQFF. Supplemented by reference TRBV9 and TRBJ2-1, the full variable domain reads DSGVTQTPKHLITATGQRVTLRCSPRSGDLSVYWYQQSLDQGLQFLIQYYNGEERAKGNILERFSAQQFPDLHSELNLSSLELGDSALYFCASSVSASMVHNEQFFGPGTRLTVL.

This clonotype has a count of ten or more. The chain uses TRBV2 and TRBJ2-7; the D is unclear. The CDR3 is 15 amino acids. The V end was cut by 3 bases, the J end by 3 bases, with 15 bases between. Germline CDR1 and CDR2: SNHLY and FYNNEI. The CDR3 coding sequence is TGTGCCAGCAGTGACGTTCCCTCTTTAAGCTACGAGCAGTACTTC. Its translation is CASSDVPSLSYEQYF.

In its sample, this clonotype is medium-sized. J is TRBJ1-5 and V is TRBV6-1; D not resolved. This CDR3 region has 11 residues. Trimming took off 3 bases at V and 4 bases at J, with 1 base between the two ends. Germline loops: CDR1 MNHNS, CDR2 SASEGT. The CDR3 spells CASSENQPQHF. The CDR3 DNA reads TGTGCCAGCAGTGAGAATCAGCCCCAGCATTTT.

This chain uses TRBV6-2 or TRBV6-3 with TRBJ2-1; perhaps TRBD2 as D (5 bases). Germline lookup yields CDR1 MNHEY and CDR2 SVGEGT. Trimming pared 1 base from V and 4 bases from J, leaving 11 bases between. CDR3 length equals 15 residues. CDR3 sequence: CASSYFSRGYNEQFF. The CDR3 DNA is TGTGCCAGCAGTTACTTTAGTAGAGGGTACAATGAGCAGTTCTTC.

The J gene is TRBJ1-2, the V gene TRBV7-9, with no clear D. The ends were cut back, 5 bases at V and 6 bases at J, with 19 bases in the middle. This CDR3 region has 15 residues. Germline CDR1 reads SEHNR; CDR2 reads FQNEAQ (reference sequence). Here the CDR3 reads CASSPPGLQADGYTF. The DNA of the CDR3 is TGTGCCAGCAGCCCGCCTGGACTCCAAGCGGATGGCTACACCTTC.

This clonotype was seen a few times. This rearrangement joins TRBV10-3 to TRBJ2-5; maybe TRBD1 (6 bases). Germline-derived CDR1 and CDR2 are ENHRY and SYGVKD. V was shortened by 11 bases and J by 0 bases, with 13 bases between the two germline ends. The CDR3 consists of 13 residues. CDR3 region: CASRAGDQETQYF. For the CDR3, the DNA is TGTGCCTCCAGGGCAGGGGACCAAGAGACCCAGTACTTC.

This clonotype was counted ten times or more. V and J are TRBV28 and TRBJ2-1; 9 nucleotides align to TRBD1. This CDR3 spans 17 amino acids. Germline CDR1 reads MDHEN; CDR2 reads SYDVKM. The ends lost 5 bases at V and 5 bases at J; junction bases unmatched: 13. The CDR3 loop reads CASSAGTGRSLDNEQFF. Written as DNA, the CDR3 is TGTGCCAGCAGTGCCGGGACAGGGCGTTCCTTGGACAATGAGCAGTTCTTC.

This clonotype has at least ten counts. This chain links TRBV6-2 or TRBV6-3 with TRBJ2-7, with D possibly being TRBD1 (6 bases). Germline V gene sequence: CDR1 MNHEY, CDR2 SVGEGT. V shed 7 bases and J shed 1 base, with 11 bases lying between them. The CDR3 runs 13 residues. CDR3 bases: TGTGCCAGCAACCTGGACAGTTCCTACGAGCAGTACTTC. The encoded protein is CASNLDSSYEQYF.

This chain links TRBV5-1 with TRBJ2-1; the match to TRBD1 covers 9 bases. The ends lost 8 bases at V and 1 base at J; junction bases unmatched: 4. The germline V gene has CDR1 SGHRS and CDR2 YFSETQ. The CDR3 has 14 amino acids. CDR3 amino acids: CASNDRGSYNEQFF. The CDR3 nucleotides are TGCGCCAGTAATGACAGGGGGTCCTACAATGAGCAGTTCTTC. Variable domain in full (rest from reference TRBV5-1 and TRBJ2-1): KAGVTQTPRYLIKTRGQQVTLSCSPISGHRSVSWYQQTPGQGLQFLFEYFSETQRNKGNFPGRFSGRQFSNSRSEMNVSTLELGDSALYLCASNDRGSYNEQFFGPGTRLTVL.

Sample share makes this clonotype medium-sized (0.01 to 0.1%). CDR3 in DNA: TGCGCCAGCAACCCGGGGAGTTTTGAAAAACTGTTTTTT. It encodes CASNPGSFEKLFF. V usage is TRBV5-1 and J usage is TRBJ1-4; D is unresolved. The germline CDR1 and CDR2 sequences are SGHRS and YFSETQ. The V gene lost 6 bases and the J gene lost 7 bases, with 13 bases spanning the gap. The CDR3 length is 13 residues. Full variable domain (missing parts from reference TRBV5-1 and TRBJ1-4): KAGVTQTPRYLIKTRGQQVTLSCSPISGHRSVSWYQQTPGQGLQFLFEYFSETQRNKGNFPGRFSGRQFSNSRSEMNVSTLELGDSALYLCASNPGSFEKLFFGSGTQLSVL.

This clonotype occurred many times. The CDR3 DNA is TGTGCCAGCAGCCATTTTTTCCCGGGACTAGCTGGCCACAATGAGCAGTTCTTC. Its translation: CASSHFFPGLAGHNEQFF. The chain recombines TRBV3-1 with TRBJ2-1; 9 bases fit TRBD2. The CDR3 spans 18 residues. Trimming removed 3 bases from V and 5 bases from J; junction bases left unmatched: 14. CDR1 is LGHDT, CDR2 YNNKEL, per germline (reference sequence).

This chain uses TRBV28 with TRBJ1-5, with a tentative D call TRBD1 (5 bases). The CDR3 runs to 14 residues. Trimming shortened V by 5 bases and J by 7 bases, and 15 bases separated the two germline ends. Germline V lookup: CDR1 MDHEN, CDR2 SYDVKM. CDR3 loop: CASSPPGWEQPQHF. CDR3 coding DNA: TGTGCCAGCAGTCCCCCAGGGTGGGAACAGCCCCAGCATTTT.